This TCR beta chain stems from a study of cytomegalovirus exposure and HLA in healthy donors (dated by TCRdb to about 2017). Regarding the complete study: In an earlier analysis of 587 of the donors, 250 to 300 Gb of sequence data and about 110 million unique TCR beta sequences from approximately 180 million T cells were reported. An earlier analysis of 587 of the donors used high-throughput TCR beta sequencing to judge whether each TCR beta V gene segment behaved as functional or pseudogenic. Besides the first cohort of roughly 640 subjects, a separate validation cohort made up of 90 to 150 different subjects was used. An early release that covered about 600 HLA-typed donors contained approximately 290 gigabases of sequencing data and around 85 million unique TCR sequences. Of the roughly 400 genotyped donors, 75% to 85% were placed in the genetic ancestry cluster associated with self-reported Caucasian donors. The T cell repertoires of some 670 subjects were profiled by immunosequencing and related to cytomegalovirus serostatus. To predict cytomegalovirus infection status, the study combined high-throughput TCR immunosequencing, statistical association of individual TCRs with disease status, and machine learning. Alongside the repertoire data, information on donor age, sex, ethnicity and CMV serostatus was compiled. Typing coverage differed by locus: A, B, C, DRB1 and DQB1 were typed in about 629-630 donors, DQA1 in 500 to 550, DPA1 in over 600, and DPB1 in just under 480. In the later analysis, no new phenotypic data were used to find candidate immune exposures; instead, reliance was placed on TCR beta sequences and their occurrence across donors. Roughly five DR-DQ haplotypes were handled as single units for association and clustering, since linkage in the cohort was strong. The study was designed to test whether signatures of past pathogen exposure could be identified by cataloging public T cell receptors. HLA typing covered class I and class II loci at four-digit resolution. In a later genetic analysis, genome-wide SNP genotypes for about three fifths of the roughly 670 donors were used, and that subset was treated as a discovery cohort. Across some 400 genotyped donors of the cohort, an average of about 200,000 unique TCR beta nucleotide sequences per donor were sequenced, and 15% to 20% of those sequences were non-productive. Every repertoire in the discovery cohort had been generated on one and the same sequencing platform. A later analysis re-analyzed previously published TCR beta repertoires from 666 donors and added high-resolution HLA genotyping to study TCR occurrence patterns.

Here is what the overall study found, with its caveats: Sequencing depth was assumed to be roughly uniform across donors in the presence/absence analyses, though that assumption may not hold. In this cohort, only TCR beta chains were sequenced, and detectable features were limited by the absence of alpha or paired-chain data. Linkage disequilibrium might explain the correlated functional status among segregating V segments, but an unknown experimental factor could not be ruled out. A later analysis found that most CMV-associated TCR beta chains appeared HLA-restricted, with HLA associations seemingly driven largely by CMV exposure. In vitro tests confirmed that a few of the cytomegalovirus-associated TCR beta chains recognize cytomegalovirus antigens. Across donors, most TCR sequences were observed very rarely, whereas some public TCRs were present in many individuals. The authors suggested that the approach could potentially be extended to other disease states and immunological phenotypes. Seventeen rarely observed V segments, including chromosome 9 orphons, were excluded from the earlier analysis of some 590 of the donors because counts were too low. A later genetic analysis reported fewer N-insertions in productive TCRs among donors in an Asian-associated ancestry cluster than the 666-donor mean. An association between a missense DCLRE1C variant and V-gene and J-gene trimming of TCR beta chains was found in a later genetic analysis and replicated in an independent cohort. In a later analysis, the rate of TCR association differed among HLA loci, with DRB1 alleles having the most associated TCRs and HLA-C alleles having the fewest. In a later analysis, several top co-occurrence clusters were reported to appear linked to parvovirus B19, influenza, CMV and Epstein-Barr virus. The classifier was reported to diagnose cytomegalovirus status with high specificity and sensitivity in both the original and validation cohorts. Specific HLA alleles were associated with over 15,000 TCR beta sequences at a false discovery rate of 0.05 in a later analysis. The only immune exposure information available for the cohort was CMV serostatus. Because HLA typing was missing for some donors at each locus, association tests included only the typed subset. The 87-base-pair reads could not distinguish some IMGT-functional V segments, including TRBV6-2 and TRBV6-3, so those segments were excluded. The study listed around 160 TCR beta chains as associated with cytomegalovirus. In an earlier analysis of approximately 590 of the donors, most TCR beta V segments appeared in productive rearrangements about 87% or about 30% of the time, broadly matching IMGT annotations. A cluster of highly shared sequence variants was judged likely to represent a technical artifact of the sequencing pipeline. A further reported finding was that TCR beta sequences accurately predicted the HLA-A and HLA-B alleles for most subjects in the first cohort. When HLA alleles, especially DR and DQ, strongly co-occurred, attributing TCR associations to individual alleles was difficult. In a later analysis, HLA-associated TCR beta chains were found to be more clonally expanded and to have lower generation probabilities than equally common non-associated chains.

On this clone itself: The clone's antigen remains unknown. Per-nucleotide qualities are absent, and no much larger clonotype sits a single base away.

The method was the immunoSEQ multiplex PCR assay. For the multiplex PCR, a mixture combining 60 forward primers for TCR Vbeta segments and 13 reverse primers for TCR Jbeta segments was used. Amplification of the CDR3 region of rearranged TCR beta genes was performed with a multiplex PCR assay on genomic DNA. On the Illumina HiSeq System, the amplified TCR beta libraries were sequenced as 87-base-pair reads. Per the authors' processing: In a later analysis, approximately 74 million unique TCR beta chains were counted across the roughly 670 repertoires, and roughly 11 million of these chains were shared by at least two donors. Raw reads were error-corrected and collapsed into unique sequences by a nearest-neighbor algorithm in which closely related sequences were merged to remove PCR and sequencing errors. V, D and J gene segments were assigned by aligning CDR3 sequences to IMGT reference sequences. Each retained sequence needed at least a six-nucleotide match to both a V gene segment and a J gene segment. A rearrangement counted as productive if the CDR3 had no stop codons and remained in frame with V and J, and every other rearrangement counted as non-productive. CDR3 was defined according to IMGT convention as the region running from the second conserved V-encoded cysteine to the conserved J-encoded phenylalanine. The earlier analysis of some 600 of the donors excluded sequences that lacked an unambiguous match to a single V gene segment. In an earlier analysis of 450 to 700 of the donors, V segments were called functional above 56.7% productive rearrangements and were called segregating when the between-donor standard deviation exceeded 5%. A statistical classification framework was built for diagnosing cytomegalovirus status from the catalog of TCR beta chain sequences. A later analysis assigned V and J genes by comparing TCR nucleotide sequences with IMGT/GENE-DB human TR gene sequences. In a later analysis, CDR3 sequences and most-parsimonious VDJ recombination scenarios were assigned using the TCRdist pipeline. In a later analysis, each TCR beta chain was defined by its CDR3 amino acid sequence together with its V-gene family, and reads lacking a unique V-gene family were excluded. As a way to deal with suspected cross-contamination and a sequencing artifact, a later analysis dropped roughly 600 nucleotide sequences that were highly shared and had low generation probability. For each public chain, a later analysis derived a clonal expansion index from normalized ranks of inferred template counts within each repertoire. A later analysis computed generation probabilities with a VDJ recombination model fitted to out-of-frame rearrangements, and checked the results against IGoR. A later analysis scored TCR-TCR, TCR-HLA and TCR-CMV co-occurrence with hypergeometric tests, applying a repertoire-size bias correction to TCR pairs. To estimate false discovery rates, a later analysis permuted the HLA or CMV assignments 20 times. In a later analysis, co-occurring TCRs were grouped using DBSCAN, with TCRdist sequence similarity added in when clustering inside HLA-allele-positive subsets. Repertoires with fewer than 30,000 or more than 120,000 public chains were left out of co-occurrence clustering, as were five repertoires with anomalous nucleotide sharing. Sourced from immuneACCESS, this table was stored by TCRdb with only in-frame sequences that have V and J called. A share of the clones is absent; for the studies checked, an unresolved V gene accounts for under half, and the remainder has no known explanation. V, J and clone size were drawn from that table, and D and trimming were deduced from the DNA. The sample contains fewer than 200,000 clones, approximately 74% of them found a single time. Approximately 2.5% of the sample goes to the ten largest clones.

Trimming leaves V shorter by 0 bases and J shorter by 4 bases, with the junction holding 2 bases beyond the gene matches. The germline V gene (reference sequence) gives CDR1 as MNHNY and CDR2 as SVGAGI. The CDR3 spans 14 residues, from the cysteine through the phenylalanine. Left in the record is the CDR3 DNA by itself, 42 bases read in frame from the first base. The cohort was made up of several hundred healthy bone marrow donors. All cohort members were sampled while nominally healthy, although unrecorded immune exposures were likely present. The donor tested CMV seronegative and was one of the 352 seronegative cohort members. Every donor gave a peripheral blood sample, and the peripheral blood mononuclear cells from that sample were used for TCR beta sequencing. Genomic DNA extraction from the blood cell samples was performed with the Qiagen DNeasy Blood Extraction Kit.

Sequenced material: PBMCs. This sequence was found in a woman in her 30s in good health and CMV-seronegative. The chain uses TRBV6-6 and TRBJ1-1; TRBD1 lines up with 7 middle nucleotides. The DNA sequence is given as TGTGCCAGCAGTTACTCTGACAGGGCCACTGAAGCTTTCTTT. Its product reads: CASSYSDRATEAFF.